The clone carrying this TCR beta chain was counted once. These data belong to a study of blood T cell repertoires in COVID-19. Turning to the study itself: The analysed material was cDNA or gDNA that came from T cells, B-cell-depleted T cells, or PBMCs.

Trimming cost V 0 bases and J 2 bases, with 7 bases left between them. Germline V gene lookup returns CDR1 SGHRS and CDR2 YFSETQ. The CDR3 is 14 residues long. Sequencing used immunoSEQ multiplex PCR; TCRdb keeps in-frame clones, though not all of them. This sample has under 35,000 clones, with 70% to 90% found just once. The receptor's source is a human donor in a cohort sampled during active COVID-19. The sequencing input was peripheral blood. This rearrangement joins TRBV5-1 to TRBJ2-3, with D possibly being TRBD2 (5 bases). CDR3 protein: CASSLAGLTDTQYF. The CDR3 DNA follows: TGCGCCAGCAGCTTGGCAGGACTCACAGATACGCAGTATTTT.